This TCR beta chain was recorded in a study of T cells in Graves' hyperthyroidism and ophthalmopathy. Points from the study as a whole: Stable hyperthyroidism and ophthalmopathy were separated using 13 V-J signatures.

Amplified TCR beta CDR3 regions came from RNA transcripts. First-round RT-PCR with HTBI primers amplified the TCR CDR3 region. TCRdb redid the calling of the multiplex PCR reads with MiXCR, one entry per CDR3 protein. The sample yields about 700,000 distinct CDR3 sequences, 45% seen once. The CDR3 consists of 15 residues. Trimming took 0 bases from V and 7 from J; bases not matched to a gene: 8. Germline CDR1 and CDR2: WNHNN and SYGVQD (reference sequence). Diagnostic assessment was based on clinical symptoms, serum thyroxine and TRAb, thyroid ultrasound and orbital computed tomography. This clonotype was counted ten times or more. The antigen is not known.

The receptor was isolated from an adult man with Graves' disease, either hyperthyroidism or ophthalmopathy (not recorded which). This chain joins TRBV10-1 and TRBJ2-5, with 7 bases that match TRBD1. The sequenced material came from peripheral blood or thyroid tissue (not recorded which). This CDR3 is CASSESTGAKGTQYF. CDR3 nucleotides: TGCGCCAGCAGTGAGTCCACAGGGGCCAAAGGGACCCAGTACTTC.